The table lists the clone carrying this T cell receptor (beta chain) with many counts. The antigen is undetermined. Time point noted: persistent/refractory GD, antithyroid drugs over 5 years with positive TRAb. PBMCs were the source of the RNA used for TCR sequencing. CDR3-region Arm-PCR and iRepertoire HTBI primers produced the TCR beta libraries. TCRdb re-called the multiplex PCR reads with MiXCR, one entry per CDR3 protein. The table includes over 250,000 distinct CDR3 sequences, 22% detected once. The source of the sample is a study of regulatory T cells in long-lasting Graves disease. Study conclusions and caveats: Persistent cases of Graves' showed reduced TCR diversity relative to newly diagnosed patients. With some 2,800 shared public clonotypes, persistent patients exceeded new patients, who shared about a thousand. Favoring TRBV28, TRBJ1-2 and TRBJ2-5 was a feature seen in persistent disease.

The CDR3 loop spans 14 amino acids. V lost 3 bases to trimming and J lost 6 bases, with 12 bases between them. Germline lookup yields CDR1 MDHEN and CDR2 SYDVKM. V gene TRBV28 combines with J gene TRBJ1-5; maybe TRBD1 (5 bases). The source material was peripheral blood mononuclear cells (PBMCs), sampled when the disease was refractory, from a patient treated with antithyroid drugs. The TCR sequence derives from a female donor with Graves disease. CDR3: CASSLAQGFQPQHF. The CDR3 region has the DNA TGTGCCAGCAGTTTGGCTCAGGGTTTTCAGCCCCAGCATTTT.